A single sample gave rise to the 9 T cell receptor beta chains below, sequenced in a study of shared clonotypes between healthy human individuals. The data were produced by immunoSEQ multiplex PCR, yet TCRdb's version contains in-frame clones alone and is incomplete. The table has 1.5 million to 2.5 million clones, about 95% seen once; the top ten hold approximately 1%. CD45RO-negative, CCR7-selected cells formed the naive CD8 fraction, which excluded terminally differentiated effector memory CD45RA+ cells. The sample comprised naive CD8+ T cells sorted from blood. These receptors originate from a man between 18 and 29 years old in good health.

The chain has TRBV11-3 and TRBJ2-7, with D possibly called TRBD1 or TRBD2 (5 bases each). This CDR3 spans 14 amino acids. The V gene lost 5 bases and the J gene lost 1 base, with 12 bases spanning the gap. The germline CDR1 and CDR2 sequences are SGHNT and YENEEA. CDR3 residues: CASSPRDGSYEQYF. In DNA, the CDR3 is TGTGCCAGCAGCCCACGGGACGGGTCCTACGAGCAGTACTTC.

The gene calls are TRBV13 and TRBJ2-2; 9 positions agree with TRBD1. Germline trimming cut 6 bases from V and 1 base from J; bases unmatched to any gene: 9. This CDR3 region has 17 residues. Germline values: CDR1 PRHDT, CDR2 FYEKMQ (reference sequence). The CDR3 DNA reads TGTGCCAGCAGTTACAGCGGGACAGGGATGAACACCGGGGAGCTGTTTTTT. Translation: CASSYSGTGMNTGELFF.

The chain joins TRBV13 to TRBJ1-1; maybe TRBD1 (5 bases). Per germline, CDR1 PRHDT and CDR2 FYEKMQ (reference sequence). The CDR3 runs 14 residues. V was cut by 3 bases and J by 5 bases, with 13 bases left in between. This CDR3 is CASSLGPSTTEAFF. CDR3 DNA: TGTGCCAGCAGCTTGGGACCGTCGACGACTGAAGCTTTCTTT.

The CDR3 DNA reads TGCGCCAGCAGTCAATTCCCAAGACAGGGACATGGCTACACCTTC. Its protein product is CASSQFPRQGHGYTF. The rearrangement joins TRBV23-1 to TRBJ1-2, with 7 nucleotides matching TRBD1. TRBV23-1 belongs to the ORF category, with a function that is uncertain. The CDR3 extends over 15 amino acids. V trimming: 1 base; J trimming: 6 bases; junction bases outside the gene matches: 8.

The chain uses TRBV7-8 and TRBJ1-2; 12 nucleotides line up with TRBD1. The CDR3 contains 15 residues. Germline V CDR1 and CDR2: SGHVS, FQNEAQ. V was pared by 5 bases and J by 8 bases, with 9 bases of the junction left unmatched. CDR3: CASSVPGQGAFGYTF. In DNA form, the CDR3 reads TGTGCCAGCAGCGTTCCGGGACAGGGGGCATTCGGCTACACCTTC.

The chain combines TRBV5-1 with TRBJ2-2, with D perhaps TRBD2 (6 bases). The V gene's germline CDR1 is SGHRS and CDR2 YFSETQ. Deletions cut 2 bases from V and 4 bases from J, with 12 bases between. The CDR3 has 15 amino acids. The CDR3 region has the DNA TGCGCCAGCAGCTTTCGGGGAGGTGGCACCGGGGAGCTGTTTTTT. Its translation is CASSFRGGGTGELFF.

The chain carries TRBV4-2 and TRBJ2-5; a weak D match, TRBD1 (6 bases). The CDR3 loop spans 16 amino acids. The germline V and J ends were trimmed by 2 bases and 3 bases, with 16 bases remaining between them. Germline loops: CDR1 LGHNA, CDR2 YNFKEQ. The CDR3 bases are TGTGCCAGCAGCCAAAGGGGGACGGACACCGAAGAGACCCAGTACTTC. Protein: CASSQRGTDTEETQYF.

The J gene is TRBJ1-1, the V gene TRBV4-1; 7 bases agree with TRBD1. The V gene end was trimmed by 0 bases and the J gene end by 0 bases; junction bases not matched to a gene: 16. Germline-derived CDR1 and CDR2 are MGHRA and YSYEKL. The CDR3 sequence is 20 residues long. The chain's CDR3 is CASSQDSYRTGGRMNTEAFF. The CDR3 region has the DNA TGCGCCAGCAGCCAAGATTCTTACCGGACAGGAGGAAGAATGAACACTGAAGCTTTCTTT.

This chain links TRBV10-3 with TRBJ2-3; no firm D call. Deletions cut 1 base from V and 9 bases from J, with 11 bases between. Germline lookup yields CDR1 ENHRY and CDR2 SYGVKD. The CDR3 contains 13 residues. The CDR3 DNA sequence: TGTGCCATCAGTGAGTTGCAGTTTTTGACGCAGTATTTT. This gives the protein CAISELQFLTQYF.